The 29 T cell receptor beta chains below come from one sample, sequenced in a study of T cell repertoires in cytomegalovirus infection. MiXCR, applied by TCRdb to the reads, yields one record per CDR3 protein. The sample lists around 550,000 distinct CDR3 sequences, roughly 29% occurring once. Material: PBMCs. The receptors stem from a human donor in good health (CMV status not recorded). Some clones in this sample may be carry-over from other donors' samples.

The chain uses TRBV7-9 and TRBJ2-5; D ambiguous. Germline V CDR1 and CDR2: SEHNR, FQNEAQ (reference sequence). V was trimmed by 5 bases and J by 0 bases, leaving 16 bases between them. The CDR3 consists of 16 residues. The CDR3 coding sequence is TGTGCCAGCAGCGCCCCCGAGGTGACCTACCAAGAGACCCAGTACTTC. Residues: CASSAPEVTYQETQYF.

This clonotype was detected once. V is TRBV28 and J is TRBJ1-1, with D unresolved. This CDR3 contains 13 residues. V was shortened by 7 bases and J by 1 base, with 10 bases between the two germline ends. Germline V gene data show CDR1 as MDHEN and CDR2 as SYDVKM. For the CDR3, the DNA is TGTGCCAGCACCAACATGGGGAACACTGAAGCTTTCTTT. It encodes CASTNMGNTEAFF.

This clonotype was picked up many times. V is TRBV7-9 and J is TRBJ1-5; D call uncertain. V dropped 1 base and J dropped 7 bases, with 8 bases sitting between them. Looked up from germline, CDR1 is SEHNR and CDR2 is FQNEAQ (reference sequence). The CDR3 extends over 13 amino acids. The CDR3 DNA follows: TGTGCCAGCAGCTTAGGGCCATCCCAGCCCCAGCATTTT. Protein sequence: CASSLGPSQPQHF.

The chain joins TRBV18 to TRBJ2-7; D remains ambiguous. Deletions cut 3 bases from V and 0 bases from J, with 15 bases between. Germline V lookup: CDR1 KGHSH, CDR2 LQKENI. The CDR3 is made up of 16 amino acids. The CDR3 DNA reads as TGTGCCAGCTCACCCAGCCCGGACGCGAGCTCCTACGAGCAGTACTTC. Translating it yields CASSPSPDASSYEQYF.

The J gene is TRBJ2-1, the V gene TRBV7-2; D perhaps matches TRBD2 (7 bases). The CDR3 runs 12 residues. Trimming took off 5 bases at V and 10 bases at J, with 12 bases between the two ends. CDR1 is SGHTA, CDR2 FQGNSA, per germline. The CDR3: CASSRGAREQFF. CDR3 bases: TGTGCCAGCAGCCGGGGGGCTAGGGAGCAGTTCTTC.

This clonotype was seen a handful of times. One end of the junction fails to match germline, which may point to a read error. The rearrangement links TRBV7-2 to TRBJ2-7; D is undetermined. Germline-derived CDR1 and CDR2 are SGHTA and FQGNSA. The CDR3 has 17 amino acids. The DNA of the CDR3 is TGTGCCAGCAGCCGCCACCCTTTAGAGACCTCTTGGTACGGGCAGTACTTC. The encoded protein is CASSRHPLETSWYGQYF.

This clonotype appeared a few times. The chain has TRBV10-2 and TRBJ1-5; 7 positions match TRBD1. CDR3 size: 13 residues. V lost 6 bases, J lost 7 bases, and 6 bases stayed unmatched. Germline V CDR1 and CDR2: WSHSY, SAAADI. Here the CDR3 reads CASSDTTGQPQHF. The DNA of the CDR3 is TGCGCCAGCAGCGATACGACAGGGCAGCCCCAGCATTTT.

J is TRBJ2-5 and V is TRBV12-3 or TRBV12-4; 9 positions agree with TRBD2. The V and J ends lost 11 bases and 3 bases, in that order; junction bases with no gene match: 16. This CDR3 region has 16 residues. The CDR3, as DNA: TGTGCCGGAACCCCGGTCCGACAGCGGGGGGAAGAGACCCAGTACTTC. Translated: CAGTPVRQRGEETQYF.

The J gene is TRBJ1-5, the V gene TRBV10-3; tentative D call: TRBD1 (5 bases). The V end lost 3 bases, the J end lost 5 bases, and 11 bases lay between the germline ends. This CDR3 spans 14 amino acids. CDR1 is ENHRY and CDR2 is SYGVKD in the germline V gene. The DNA of the CDR3 is TGTGCCATCAGTGAAGGGGTCTTCGATCAGCCCCAGCATTTT. This codes for CAISEGVFDQPQHF.

This rearrangement joins TRBV6-2 or TRBV6-3 to TRBJ2-7; weak D call: TRBD2 (5 bases). Germline CDR1 reads MNHEY; CDR2 reads SVGEGT. V was trimmed by 7 bases and J by 1 base, leaving 8 bases between them. The CDR3 runs 12 residues. The CDR3 loop is CASKSGSYEQYV. CDR3 coding DNA: TGTGCCAGCAAATCGGGGTCCTACGAGCAGTACGTC.

This clonotype showed up just a few times. The chain links TRBV12-3 or TRBV12-4 to TRBJ2-3; 7 bases fit TRBD2. V shed 7 bases and J 0 bases; nucleotides not matched to a gene: 16. This CDR3 comprises 18 residues. CDR3 residues: CASKSKAASGSSTDTQYF. CDR3 coding DNA: TGTGCCAGCAAGTCGAAAGCCGCTAGCGGATCTAGCACAGATACGCAGTATTTT.

In this sample, this clonotype turned up a few times. The chain is built from TRBV12-3 or TRBV12-4 and TRBJ2-2, with D unresolved. The CDR3 has 12 residues. The V end was cut by 5 bases, the J end by 9 bases, with 10 bases between. The CDR3 DNA sequence: TGTGCCAGCAGTGCCCAGCCCTGGGAGCTGTTTTTT. It yields the protein CASSAQPWELFF.

This clonotype was detected only once. This chain connects TRBV14 to TRBJ2-1; 7 bases match TRBD1. The CDR3 totals 14 residues. J was trimmed by 8 bases and V by 3 bases; bases with no gene match: 7. Germline loops: CDR1 SGHDN, CDR2 FVKESK. CDR3 protein: CASSQIQGWHEQFF. Here the CDR3 DNA reads TGTGCCAGCAGCCAGATACAGGGGTGGCATGAGCAGTTCTTC. Using reference TRBV14 and TRBJ2-1 for the parts outside the CDR3, the full variable domain is EAGVTQFPSHSVIEKGQTVTLRCDPISGHDNLYWYRRVMGKEIKFLLHFVKESKQDESGMPNNRFLAERTGGTYSTLKVQPAELEDSGVYFCASSQIQGWHEQFFGPGTRLTVL.

The DNA of the CDR3 is TGTGCCAGCATCGACCCGGCTGGGACAAGGGAATGGAGGGGCTACACCTTC. Its translation is CASIDPAGTREWRGYTF. This chain joins TRBV6-1 and TRBJ1-2, with D perhaps TRBD1 (6 bases). This CDR3 region has 17 residues. The germline CDR1 and CDR2 sequences are MNHNS and SASEGT. V gave up 7 bases and J gave up 8 bases, with 29 bases separating them.

The V and J genes are TRBV5-6 and TRBJ2-1; TRBD2 aligns across 11 bases. CDR3 length equals 16 residues. V lost 3 bases and J lost 7; bases outside the gene matches: 9. Germline CDR1 and CDR2: SGHDT and YYEEEE. This CDR3 reads CASSWLAGGPSNEQFF. CDR3 in DNA: TGTGCCAGCAGCTGGTTAGCGGGAGGGCCATCGAATGAGCAGTTCTTC.

Ten or more counts support this clonotype. V is TRBV7-8 and J is TRBJ2-5; TRBD2 aligns across 9 bases. The CDR3 has 14 residues. With 5 bases clipped from V and 1 base from J, the junction kept 2 bases outside the gene matches. Germline CDR1 and CDR2: SGHVS and FQNEAQ. DNA of the CDR3: TGTGCCAGCAGCCGGACTAGCGTCCAAGAGACCCAGTACTTC. Its protein is CASSRTSVQETQYF.

This clonotype was counted only a few times. The chain is built from TRBV5-1 and TRBJ1-1, with D unclear. Germline V gene data show CDR1 as SGHRS and CDR2 as YFSETQ. Trimming shortened V by 4 bases and J by 1 base, and 14 bases separated the two germline ends. This CDR3 contains 15 residues. The CDR3 nucleotides read TGCGCCAGCAGCATCATCGGAGGCTCGAACACTGAAGCTTTCTTT. The encoded protein is CASSIIGGSNTEAFF.

This clonotype was seen many times. V and J are TRBV7-2 and TRBJ2-1; D possibly corresponds to TRBD2 (6 bases). The V end lost 5 bases, the J end lost 0 bases, and 14 bases lay between the germline ends. The germline gives CDR1 SGHTA, CDR2 FQGNSA. The CDR3 spans 16 residues. The CDR3 DNA reads as TGTGCCAGCAGCCCCTATGGGGGGAGCTCCTACAATGAGCAGTTCTTC. The encoded protein is CASSPYGGSSYNEQFF. The full variable domain, rest sourced from reference TRBV7-2 and TRBJ2-1, is GAGVSQSPSNKVTEKGKDVELRCDPISGHTALYWYRQSLGQGLEFLIYFQGNSAPDKSGLPSDRFSAERTGGSVSTLTIQRTQQEDSAVYLCASSPYGGSSYNEQFFGPGTRLTVL.

This clonotype appeared many times. The CDR3 DNA sequence: TGTGCCAGCAGCTTAGGACGAACAGGGGGGAATGAGCAGTTCTTC. Encoded protein: CASSLGRTGGNEQFF. The J gene is TRBJ2-1, the V gene TRBV7-2; 8 positions agree with TRBD1. The CDR3 sequence is 15 residues long. In germline, CDR1 is SGHTA, CDR2 FQGNSA. V lost 1 base to trimming and J lost 7 bases; unmatched junction nucleotides: 6.

The V gene is TRBV7-9, the J gene TRBJ2-3, with a possible D match to TRBD2 (6 bases). CDR3 length equals 17 residues. Looked up from germline, CDR1 is SEHNR and CDR2 is FQNEAQ (reference sequence). The V end lost 1 base, the J end lost 0 bases, and 14 bases lay between the germline ends. The DNA of the CDR3 is TGTGCCAGCAGCTTAGGGGATTATGGGAGGAGCACAGATACGCAGTATTTT. Translating it yields CASSLGDYGRSTDTQYF.

This clonotype was seen more than once but under ten times. This chain connects TRBV3-1 to TRBJ2-3; D might be TRBD1 (6 bases). The CDR3 is made up of 16 amino acids. Trimming pared 2 bases from V and 2 bases from J, leaving 14 bases between. Germline assignment: CDR1 LGHDT and CDR2 YNNKEL (reference sequence). This CDR3 is CASSQSVGQVTDTQYF. The CDR3 coding sequence is TGTGCCAGCAGCCAATCAGTGGGACAAGTCACAGATACGCAGTATTTT.

This clonotype was observed a handful of times. This chain uses TRBV20-1 with TRBJ2-1, with no clear D. The length of the CDR3 is 15 residues. Germline values: CDR1 DFQATT, CDR2 SNEGSKA (reference sequence). V lost 3 bases, J lost 0 bases, and 12 bases lay in between. The CDR3 sequence is CSARGNPSSYNEQFF. The CDR3 bases are TGCAGTGCTAGGGGGAACCCGAGCTCCTACAATGAGCAGTTCTTC.

J is TRBJ1-4 and V is TRBV23-1, with D unclear. TRBV23-1 falls under the ORF class, with uncertain function. Trimming removed 0 bases from V and 0 bases from J, with 14 bases in between. This CDR3 is 18 amino acids long. CDR3 in DNA: TGCGCCAGCAGTCAATCGTCTTCATATTACACAACTAATGAAAAACTGTTTTTT. As protein: CASSQSSSYYTTNEKLFF.

The chain couples TRBV5-4 to TRBJ2-1; D gene ambiguous. Between the trimmed V and J ends, which lost 2 bases and 4 bases, there was a span of 10 bases. Germline assignment: CDR1 SGHNT and CDR2 YYREEE (reference sequence). The CDR3 extends over 14 amino acids. The DNA for the CDR3 is TGTGCCAGCAGCTTCCGAGACGGATACAATGAGCAGTTCTTC. This codes for CASSFRDGYNEQFF.

This clonotype was recorded at least ten times. The V call is TRBV7-2, the J call TRBJ2-3, with 8 nucleotides matching TRBD2. The germline V gene encodes CDR1 SGHTA and CDR2 FQGNSA. The CDR3 runs to 15 residues. Trimming took 7 bases from V and 1 from J; bases not matched to a gene: 7. The CDR3, as DNA: TGTGCCAGCACCATTAGCGGGACGGGCACAGATACGCAGTATTTT. Its translation is CASTISGTGTDTQYF.

The V call is TRBV5-6, the J call TRBJ2-2; D not resolved. The CDR3 runs to 16 residues. Trimming removed 4 bases at V and 3 bases at J, with 16 bases between. Germline loops: CDR1 SGHDT, CDR2 YYEEEE. The CDR3 here is CASSLTRWADTGELFF. The CDR3 bases are TGTGCCAGCAGCCTTACAAGGTGGGCGGACACCGGGGAGCTGTTTTTT.

The chain combines TRBV6-2 or TRBV6-3 with TRBJ2-3; TRBD2 matches 8 bases. Unmatched junction bases numbered 13, after V lost 11 bases and J lost 3 bases. This CDR3 contains 15 residues. Germline lookup yields CDR1 MNHEY and CDR2 SVGEGT. CDR3: CAGGRAGVGTDTQYF. The CDR3 DNA reads TGTGCCGGGGGACGAGCGGGAGTGGGAACAGATACGCAGTATTTT.

This clonotype was counted between two and nine times. V gene TRBV13 combines with J gene TRBJ1-1; a weak D match, TRBD1 (5 bases). Between the trimmed V and J ends, which lost 6 bases and 11 bases, there was a span of 22 bases. CDR3 length: 14 residues. Germline CDR1 and CDR2: PRHDT and FYEKMQ (reference sequence). The CDR3 DNA sequence: TGTGCCAGCAGTCCCCGGGACGTCTATCCGGGCGCTTTCTTT. As protein: CASSPRDVYPGAFF.

This clonotype was counted at least ten times. The rearrangement uses TRBV7-3 and TRBJ2-1, with no clear D. The CDR3 sequence is 12 residues long. CDR1 is SGHTA and CDR2 is FQGTGA in the germline V gene. V was shortened by 5 bases and J by 4 bases, with 6 bases between the two germline ends. The CDR3 loop is CASSGYYNEQFF. The CDR3 nucleotides are TGTGCCAGCAGCGGGTATTACAATGAGCAGTTCTTC.